These 17 T cell receptor beta chains were sequenced from one sample in a study of untreated major depressive disorder. TCRdb keeps only in-frame clones here, not all; method: immunoSEQ multiplex PCR. The table records 20,000 or so clones, under 90% of them present only once. Material: CD4+ T cells from PBMCs. The receptors here all came from a woman in her twenties or thirties in good health.

This clone was seen a handful of times. The chain links TRBV4-1 to TRBJ2-6, with 10 bases aligning to TRBD1. This CDR3 region has 19 residues. Germline values: CDR1 MGHRA, CDR2 YSYEKL. Trimming at V came to 3 bases and at J to 0 bases, leaving 8 bases not matched to a gene. The CDR3 spells CASSQPPGQGFSGANVLTF. DNA for the CDR3: TGCGCCAGCAGCCAGCCTCCGGGACAGGGGTTCTCTGGGGCCAACGTCCTGACTTTC.

The chain couples TRBV2 to TRBJ1-1, with a weak D call TRBD1 (5 bases). Germline CDR1 SNHLY, CDR2 FYNNEI. The CDR3 totals 12 residues. V shed 3 bases and J shed 10 bases, with 12 bases lying between them. CDR3 residues: CASSDRGRPAFF. CDR3 nucleotide sequence: TGTGCCAGCAGTGATCGGGGCAGGCCAGCTTTCTTT.

J is TRBJ2-3 and V is TRBV5-1, with TRBD1 identical over 9 bases. The germline CDR1 and CDR2 sequences are SGHRS and YFSETQ. The CDR3 extends over 16 amino acids. Trimming took 1 base from V and 2 from J; bases not matched to a gene: 5. As DNA, the CDR3 is TGCGCCAGCAGCTTGACAGGGGGCCGTCACACAGATACGCAGTATTTT. As protein: CASSLTGGRHTDTQYF.

The CDR3 bases are TGTGCCAGCAGCTTATTGAGGGGGCAGGGCACCGGGGAGCTGTTTTTT. Its protein product is CASSLLRGQGTGELFF. The gene calls are TRBV7-8 and TRBJ2-2, with 7 bases matching TRBD1. This CDR3 is built from 16 residues. The ends lost 2 bases at V and 4 bases at J; junction bases unmatched: 7. Germline CDR1 reads SGHVS; CDR2 reads FQNEAQ.

V is TRBV18 and J is TRBJ2-1; D remains ambiguous. This CDR3 comprises 15 residues. V lost 0 bases to trimming and J lost 0 bases, with 6 bases between them. Germline assignment: CDR1 KGHSH and CDR2 LQKENI. The CDR3: CASSPPDFSYNEQFF. DNA of the CDR3: TGTGCCAGCTCACCACCGGATTTCTCCTACAATGAGCAGTTCTTC.

The chain joins TRBV7-9 to TRBJ2-2; unclear D gene. V was clipped by 5 bases and J by 6 bases, with 7 bases between them. Per the germline V gene, CDR1 is SEHNR and CDR2 is FQNEAQ (reference sequence). The CDR3 spans 12 residues. The DNA for the CDR3 is TGTGCCAGCAGCCGCATGTCCGGGGAGCTGTTTTTT. Protein: CASSRMSGELFF.

The chain carries TRBV2 and TRBJ1-2, with D possibly being TRBD1 (5 bases). V dropped 4 bases and J dropped 4 bases, with 13 bases sitting between them. Germline CDR1 and CDR2: SNHLY and FYNNEI. The CDR3 runs 14 residues. The CDR3 DNA sequence: TGTGCCAGCAGTGTTTTAAGGGGTGGCTATGGCTACACCTTC. Its protein is CASSVLRGGYGYTF.

This CDR3 is CAWRRRQGGNEKLFF. DNA for the CDR3: TGTGCCTGGAGGAGACGACAGGGGGGAAATGAAAAACTGTTTTTT. The rearrangement links TRBV30 to TRBJ1-4, with 9 bases that match TRBD1. This CDR3 contains 15 residues. Trimming removed 3 bases from V and 5 bases from J; junction bases left unmatched: 7. Germline CDR1 is GTSNPN and CDR2 is SVGIG (reference sequence).

The chain couples TRBV28 to TRBJ1-2, with unresolved D. Between the trimmed V and J ends, which lost 4 bases and 4 bases, there was a span of 19 bases. The germline V gene has CDR1 MDHEN and CDR2 SYDVKM. This CDR3 is built from 16 residues. This CDR3 is CASSSVTGSLAYGYTF. Written as DNA, the CDR3 is TGTGCCAGCAGTTCCGTTACCGGGAGCTTAGCCTATGGCTACACCTTC.

The chain combines TRBV18 with TRBJ2-5, with a possible D match to TRBD1 (6 bases). V lost 5 bases and J 2 bases, leaving 6 bases between the germline ends. Looked up from germline, CDR1 is KGHSH and CDR2 is LQKENI. This CDR3 comprises 12 residues. Written as DNA, the CDR3 is TGTGCCAGCTCAGGACAGCAAGAGACCCAGTACTTC. Translating gives CASSGQQETQYF.

CDR3 amino acids: CASSLGQATNEKLFF. In DNA, the CDR3 is TGTGCCAGCAGCTTAGGACAGGCAACTAATGAAAAACTGTTTTTT. The chain links TRBV7-2 to TRBJ1-4; D possibly corresponds to TRBD1 (6 bases). Germline V gene lookup returns CDR1 SGHTA and CDR2 FQGNSA. The CDR3 runs 15 residues. V was pared by 1 base and J by 0 bases, with 6 bases between.

The V gene is TRBV29-1, the J gene TRBJ2-7; maybe TRBD1 (5 bases). The CDR3 spans 14 residues. The germline V gene encodes CDR1 SQVTM and CDR2 ANQGSEA. With 7 bases removed from V and 6 bases from J, the gap between germline ends came to 22 bases. CDR3 protein: CSGIRGSRSGEQYF. The CDR3 coding sequence is TGCAGCGGGATTAGGGGCTCTCGCTCGGGCGAGCAGTACTTC.

V usage is TRBV5-1 and J usage is TRBJ2-1, with 10 bases matching TRBD2. The CDR3 has 16 residues. Germline loops: CDR1 SGHRS, CDR2 YFSETQ. Germline trimming cut 0 bases from V and 1 base from J; bases unmatched to any gene: 1. In nucleotides, the CDR3 is TGCGCCAGCAGCTTGGGGGGACTAGCGTCCTACAATGAGCAGTTCTTC. Translation gives CASSLGGLASYNEQFF. The complete variable domain, with remaining parts taken from reference TRBV5-1 and TRBJ2-1, reads KAGVTQTPRYLIKTRGQQVTLSCSPISGHRSVSWYQQTPGQGLQFLFEYFSETQRNKGNFPGRFSGRQFSNSRSEMNVSTLELGDSALYLCASSLGGLASYNEQFFGPGTRLTVL.

The gene calls are TRBV7-9 and TRBJ2-2; D is unclear. Germline V lookup: CDR1 SEHNR, CDR2 FQNEAQ (reference sequence). Between the trimmed V and J ends, which lost 5 bases and 6 bases, there was a span of 7 bases. The CDR3 loop spans 12 amino acids. CDR3 sequence reads: CASSPRAGELFF. CDR3 DNA: TGTGCCAGCAGCCCACGGGCCGGGGAGCTGTTTTTT. Full variable domain (missing parts from reference TRBV7-9 and TRBJ2-2): DTGVSQNPRHKITKRGQNVTFRCDPISEHNRLYWYRQTLGQGPEFLTYFQNEAQLEKSRLLSDRFSAERPKGSFSTLEIQRTEQGDSAMYLCASSPRAGELFFGEGSRLTVL.

The V gene is TRBV9, the J gene TRBJ2-2; D remains unclear. The CDR3 length is 13 residues. Trimming left V 0 bases short and J 9 bases short, with 9 bases between. Germline V lookup: CDR1 SGDLS, CDR2 YYNGEE. This CDR3 reads CASSVAFDRELFF. Written as DNA, the CDR3 is TGTGCCAGCAGCGTAGCGTTTGACCGGGAGCTGTTTTTT.

This chain connects TRBV2 to TRBJ2-3; no definite D call. V lost 6 bases, J lost 0 bases, and 7 bases lay in between. Germline assignment: CDR1 SNHLY and CDR2 FYNNEI. This CDR3 is built from 13 residues. The CDR3 nucleotides read TGTGCCAGCAGCTACACTAGCACAGATACGCAGTATTTT. It yields the protein CASSYTSTDTQYF.

This clone was seen more than once but under ten times. V usage is TRBV10-3 and J usage is TRBJ1-4, with 7 positions matching TRBD1. Trimming removed 2 bases from V and 3 bases from J; junction bases left unmatched: 3. Germline V gene lookup returns CDR1 ENHRY and CDR2 SYGVKD. The CDR3 length is 15 residues. In DNA, the CDR3 is TGTGCCATCAGTGAGGGCGACAGGGCTAATGAAAAACTGTTTTTT. The encoded protein is CAISEGDRANEKLFF.